Listed below are T cell receptor beta chains from one sample, sequenced in a study of shared clonotypes between healthy human individuals. Sequenced by immunoSEQ multiplex PCR; TCRdb stores in-frame clones only, minus some. The sample yields fewer than 1 million clones, about 96% seen once. Source material: naive CD8+ T cells sorted from blood. The receptors come from a man aged 25 to 45 in good health. Both conserved end residues are part of each CDR3. D genes are given only for firm matches. Clone sizes are given selectively: once, few, many, or a class where the clone is expanded.

d_gene,len,j_gene,abundance,v_gene,CDR3aa,CDR3nt
NA,16,TRBJ1-3,NA,TRBV7-9,CASSSPGGRSGNTIYF,TGTGCCAGCAGTTCGCCCGGGGGGCGCTCTGGAAACACCATATATTTT
NA,13,TRBJ1-2,NA,TRBV6-6,CASSYLQRDGYTF,TGTGCCAGCAGTTACCTACAGAGAGATGGCTACACCTTC
TRBD2,16,TRBJ2-1,NA,TRBV7-8,CASSYPGLAGGNEQFF,TGTGCCAGCAGCTATCCGGGACTAGCGGGAGGAAATGAGCAGTTCTTC
TRBD1,13,TRBJ2-1,NA,TRBV28,CASTGTGSNEQFF,TGTGCCAGTACCGGGACAGGGTCTAATGAGCAGTTCTTC
NA,14,TRBJ2-3,NA,TRBV5-1,CASSLGEGPDTQYF,TGCGCCAGCAGCTTGGGCGAAGGGCCAGATACGCAGTATTTT
TRBD2,15,TRBJ2-5,NA,TRBV27,CASSPLAGGRETQYF,TGTGCCAGCAGTCCACTAGCGGGAGGGCGGGAGACCCAGTACTTC
NA,15,TRBJ1-1,NA,TRBV27,CASSLSGWGNTEAFF,TGTGCCAGCAGTTTATCAGGGTGGGGGAACACTGAAGCTTTCTTT
NA,14,TRBJ2-2,NA,TRBV9,CASSDPGDTGELFF,TGTGCCAGCAGCGACCCGGGGGACACCGGGGAGCTGTTTTTT
TRBD1,13,TRBJ2-7,once,TRBV5-1,CASGQGTGYEQYF,TGCGCCAGCGGACAGGGGACTGGCTACGAGCAGTACTTC
NA,14,TRBJ2-2,NA,TRBV7-9,CASSLVLGSGELFF,TGTGCCAGCAGCTTAGTGCTGGGCAGCGGGGAGCTGTTTTTT
TRBD1,16,TRBJ2-5,NA,TRBV27,CASSPNYRGVGETQYF,TGTGCCAGCAGTCCAAACTACAGGGGTGTGGGAGAGACCCAGTACTTC
NA,12,TRBJ1-2,once,TRBV28,CATIVRGDGYTF,TGTGCCACCATCGTAAGGGGCGACGGCTACACCTTC
NA,14,TRBJ1-5,NA,TRBV6-1,CASSEEGVRQPQHF,TGTGCCAGCAGTGAAGAGGGGGTCCGGCAGCCCCAGCATTTT
NA,17,TRBJ2-4,NA,TRBV5-1,CASSLIDQGPIGNIQYF,TGCGCCAGCAGCTTGATTGATCAGGGGCCCATAGGCAACATTCAGTACTTC
NA,15,TRBJ2-2,NA,TRBV27,CASSLALRGTGELFF,TGTGCCAGCAGTTTAGCCCTCAGGGGAACCGGGGAGCTGTTTTTT
NA,13,TRBJ2-3,NA,TRBV11-3,CASRGADKDTQYF,TGTGCCAGCAGAGGGGCAGACAAGGATACGCAGTATTTT
NA,12,TRBJ2-7,NA,TRBV5-5,CASSLDRAEQYF,TGTGCCAGCAGCTTGGACAGGGCCGAGCAGTACTTC
TRBD1,15,TRBJ2-1,NA,TRBV30,CAWSIGQGGYNEQFF,TGTGCCTGGAGCATCGGACAGGGAGGCTACAATGAGCAGTTCTTC
TRBD2,14,TRBJ2-7,NA,TRBV4-3,CASSPDAGAYEQYF,TGCGCCAGCAGCCCCGATGCGGGGGCCTACGAGCAGTACTTC
TRBD1,16,TRBJ2-2,NA,TRBV5-5,CASSSVDREWTGELFF,TGTGCCAGCAGCTCCGTAGACAGGGAATGGACCGGGGAGCTGTTTTTT
TRBD1,13,TRBJ1-2,NA,TRBV15,CATSRDRADGYTF,TGTGCCACCAGCAGGGACAGGGCAGATGGCTACACCTTC
TRBD2,15,TRBJ2-7,NA,TRBV13,CASSPRTSGSNEQYF,TGTGCCAGCAGCCCCCGGACTAGCGGGAGCAACGAGCAGTACTTC
NA,13,TRBJ1-1,NA,TRBV7-8,CASRRAPNTEAFF,TGTGCCAGCAGGAGGGCACCGAACACTGAAGCTTTCTTT
TRBD1,15,TRBJ1-4,NA,TRBV29-1,CSVDRQGATNEKLFF,TGCAGCGTTGACCGACAGGGGGCAACTAATGAAAAACTGTTTTTT
TRBD2,13,TRBJ2-1,NA,TRBV6-4,CASSGSSGREQFF,TGTGCCAGCAGTGGTTCTAGCGGGAGAGAGCAGTTCTTC
TRBD2,14,TRBJ2-1,NA,TRBV6-6,CASSSGRAPNEQFF,TGTGCCAGCAGTAGCGGGAGGGCCCCCAATGAGCAGTTCTTC
TRBD2,14,TRBJ2-7,NA,TRBV27,CASSFRGSDYEQYF,TGTGCCAGCAGTTTTCGCGGGAGCGACTACGAGCAGTACTTC
NA,14,TRBJ2-5,NA,TRBV10-1,CASSESQPGETQYF,TGCGCCAGCAGTGAGTCCCAGCCGGGAGAGACCCAGTACTTC
NA,13,TRBJ1-1,NA,TRBV27,CASSLSFDTEAFF,TGTGCCAGCAGTTTGAGTTTCGACACTGAAGCTTTCTTT